These 23 T cell receptor beta chains were sequenced from one sample in a study of T cells expressing NK-cell markers. No DNA is given; TCRdb re-called the 5' RACE reads and lists each CDR3 protein once. This sample's table reports 550,000 or so distinct CDR3 sequences. Sequences were obtained from blood T cells: a sorted CD56 or NKG2C T cell subset, CD4+ or CD8+ T cells, or bulk PBMC T cells (not recorded which). These receptors were collected from a man aged 18 to 35 in good health.

This chain connects TRBV27 to TRBJ2-5; TCRdb selects TRBD1, and the lack of DNA leaves this call unchecked. The CDR3 extends over 14 amino acids. Per the germline V gene, CDR1 is MNHEY and CDR2 is SMNVEV (reference sequence). The CDR3 sequence is CASSRRGPWETQYF.

V and J are TRBV29-1 and TRBJ2-1; absent DNA, TCRdb's TRBD2 call cannot be checked. Germline loops: CDR1 SQVTM, CDR2 ANQGSEA. The CDR3 has 15 amino acids. This CDR3 reads CSVHTGTNPNNEQFF.

This chain's CDR3 is CSAVNRDGGRTQYF. The chain links TRBV20-1 to TRBJ2-5; the TRBD1 assignment by TCRdb is unverifiable without DNA. Germline loops: CDR1 DFQATT, CDR2 SNEGSKA (reference sequence). The CDR3 length is 14 residues.

The rearrangement joins TRBV7-2 to TRBJ2-5. Germline lookup yields CDR1 SGHTA and CDR2 FQGNSA. The CDR3 totals 14 residues. CDR3 sequence: CASSYGTLSETQYF.

This rearrangement joins TRBV25-1 to TRBJ1-2; TCRdb lists TRBD1, though no DNA is available to test this call. This CDR3 contains 17 residues. The germline V gene has CDR1 MGHDK and CDR2 SYGVNS. CDR3 region: CASSSPQGSDLNYGYTF.

The CDR3 sequence: CASSPQGQKNTEAFF. V is TRBV7-6 and J is TRBJ1-1; TCRdb selects TRBD1, and the lack of DNA leaves this call unchecked. This CDR3 region has 15 residues. Germline assignment: CDR1 SGHVS and CDR2 FNYEAQ.

The chain links TRBV12-3 or TRBV12-4 to TRBJ2-3; TCRdb's D gene call, TRBD2, goes unchecked for lack of DNA. The CDR3 length is 15 residues. The CDR3 spells CASSLAGRAPDTQYF.

This sequence joins TRBV12-3 or TRBV12-4 and TRBJ1-5; TCRdb calls TRBD1, which cannot be checked without DNA. This CDR3 has 15 amino acids. The CDR3 loop is CASSSLDSTRQPQHF.

This chain links TRBV20-1 with TRBJ1-2; absent DNA, TCRdb's TRBD1 call cannot be checked. CDR3 length: 14 residues. Germline V gives CDR1 DFQATT, CDR2 SNEGSKA (reference sequence). The CDR3 sequence is CSAIHQETAHGYTF.

The rearrangement uses TRBV9 and TRBJ2-1; TCRdb reports TRBD2, a call that lacks DNA to check it against. This CDR3 comprises 16 residues. Germline V lookup: CDR1 SGDLS, CDR2 YYNGEE. The CDR3 region is CASSVGGGLAGDEQFF.

The rearrangement joins TRBV27 to TRBJ2-3; TCRdb returns TRBD1, unconfirmable since there is no DNA. Germline assignment: CDR1 MNHEY and CDR2 SMNVEV (reference sequence). The CDR3 is made up of 16 amino acids. CDR3 amino acids: CASSPMGTFSTDTQYF.

The chain has TRBV27 and TRBJ2-3; absent DNA, TCRdb's TRBD1 call cannot be checked. The CDR3 has 13 amino acids. Germline V gene data show CDR1 as MNHEY and CDR2 as SMNVEV (reference sequence). The CDR3: CASSWGRTDTQYF.

The rearrangement joins TRBV5-1 to TRBJ1-4; with no DNA, the TCRdb D assignment of TRBD1 cannot be verified. This CDR3 has 15 residues. Germline assignment: CDR1 SGHRS and CDR2 YFSETQ. The CDR3 sequence: CASSRIRGPTEKLFF.

The chain joins TRBV6-1 to TRBJ1-6. The germline CDR1 and CDR2 sequences are MNHNS and SASEGT. The CDR3 has 13 amino acids. The CDR3 is CASSEARNSPLHF.

V gene TRBV28 combines with J gene TRBJ2-3. The CDR3 sequence is 15 residues long. Germline V gene sequence: CDR1 MDHEN, CDR2 SYDVKM. The CDR3 reads CASSLIRVRTDTQYF. Using reference TRBV28 and TRBJ2-3 for the parts outside the CDR3, the full variable domain is DVKVTQSSRYLVKRTGEKVFLECVQDMDHENMFWYRQDPGLGLRLIYFSYDVKMKEKGDIPEGYSVSREKKERFSLILESASTNQTSMYLCASSLIRVRTDTQYFGPGTRLTVL.

The J gene is TRBJ2-7, the V gene TRBV10-3. Germline V gives CDR1 ENHRY, CDR2 SYGVKD. The CDR3 consists of 11 residues. CDR3 region: CAINSDGEQYF.

V usage is TRBV25-1 and J usage is TRBJ2-1; with no DNA, the TCRdb D assignment of TRBD1 cannot be verified. The CDR3 is 13 residues long. The germline V gene has CDR1 MGHDK and CDR2 SYGVNS. Here the CDR3 reads CASESPVSDEQFF.

The chain has TRBV6-5 and TRBJ2-1; there is no DNA to check the TCRdb D call of TRBD1. Germline CDR1 reads MNHEY; CDR2 reads SVGAGI. The length of the CDR3 is 14 residues. The CDR3 is CASSSWTGADEQFF.

The chain has TRBV12-5 and TRBJ1-1. Germline CDR1 LGHNT, CDR2 FRNRAP. CDR3 length equals 12 residues. This chain's CDR3 is CASGFLNTEAFF.

The chain couples TRBV12-3 or TRBV12-4 to TRBJ1-2; TCRdb picks TRBD1, but there is no DNA to check that call. The CDR3 sequence is 15 residues long. CDR3: CASSPNGQGEHGYTF.

This rearrangement joins TRBV12-3 or TRBV12-4 to TRBJ1-2; without DNA, the TCRdb call of TRBD1 cannot be checked. The CDR3 totals 15 residues. This CDR3 is CASSDPTSGNYGYTF.

This chain joins TRBV12-3 or TRBV12-4 and TRBJ2-2. The CDR3 length is 15 residues. The CDR3 region is CASSLFKANTGELFF.

J is TRBJ2-3 and V is TRBV20-1; the D call from TCRdb, TRBD1, cannot be confirmed without DNA. The CDR3 extends over 12 amino acids. Germline values: CDR1 DFQATT, CDR2 SNEGSKA (reference sequence). The CDR3 reads CSARRGVDTQYF.